The clone carrying this T cell receptor beta chain was observed many times. Its specificity is not known. The data were taken from a study of CD8 T cells in ankylosing spondylitis. Study-level results: Reactive arthritis synovial fluid and blood previously showed some of these motif variants. It was reported that disease-linked clones were significantly enriched in matched ankylosing spondylitis synovial fluid. What appeared characteristic of ankylosing spondylitis blood was a TCR beta motif of fewer than ten highly homologous variants.

The CDR3 sequence is 15 residues long. The ends were cut back, 5 bases at V and 10 bases at J, with 20 bases in the middle. TCRdb ran MiXCR on the 5' RACE reads and lists one entry per CDR3 protein. The sample gives 700,000 to 1,000,000 distinct CDR3 sequences, 12% of which show up once; approximately 0.5% is in the top ten. The specimen sequenced was blood, either unsorted or a sorted T cell fraction (not recorded which). V gene TRBV12-3 or TRBV12-4 combines with J gene TRBJ1-4; a possible D gene is TRBD1 (5 bases). This TCR derives from a male donor with ankylosing spondylitis. CDR3: CASSGLQGNLGKLFF. The CDR3 DNA reads TGTGCCAGCAGTGGACTCCAGGGTAATTTGGGAAAACTGTTTTTT.